The present T cell receptor (beta chain) was sequenced within a study of tissue T cells after allogeneic stem cell transplantation (dated by TCRdb to between 2021 and 2022). A note on the overall study: Using research autopsies of patients with and without GVHD, plus mouse models of GVHD, the study profiled TCR beta repertoires across many tissues. On the human side, the study was prospective and observational, with no blinding or randomization. Study-wide conclusions, independent of this receptor: Not many T cell clones showed up in more than one patient, yet clustering based on motifs uncovered repertoire signatures that were shared across patients in a tissue-specific way. Within patients, how anatomically similar tissues were was a major factor shaping TCR repertoire composition, regardless of disease or transplant status. A small and clinically heterogeneous patient cohort was studied, and sampling depth was acknowledged as a limitation. Which tissue TCRs were alloreactive or antigen-specific was not determined in the study, and some clones might have been persisting host cells. In both patients and mice, T cells from blood and spleen picked up only a limited part of the TCR repertoire that was detected in tissues.

To note about this clone: Which antigen it targets is not known. As a mouse receptor, it takes its gene names and germline sequences from the mouse. The sequenced fragment ends 1 residue before the CDR3 boundary, so the rest is inferred from the germline J gene.

From a lookup of the germline V gene (reference sequence), CDR1 and CDR2 are FNHDT and SITEND. Counted from cysteine to phenylalanine, this CDR3 has 16 amino acids. Part of the CDR3 DNA is given, 45 bases translated from base 1. Ends trimmed: V by 2 bases, J by 4 bases; bases unmatched to a gene: 7. The time point label on this specimen signifies: mouse harvest day 7 after allogeneic transplant. Each mouse graft, delivered by tail vein injection, combined 10^6 splenic CD5+ T cells with 10^7 T-cell-depleted bone marrow cells. To model GVHD in mice, a major MHC-mismatch B6 (H2b) into BALB/c (H2d) model was used, and tissues were profiled at day 7 or 14. On day 7 or 14 post-transplant, mouse tissues and retro-orbital blood were harvested with separate sterile tools for each animal, and livers were flushed beforehand. Before genomic DNA isolation with the DNeasy Blood & Tissue Kit, mouse tissues were minced using razor blades in buffered saline.

The library was produced with the immunoSEQ multiplex PCR assay. TCRbeta CDR3 sequencing was performed at survey depth by Adaptive Biotechnologies, and CDR3 sequences, V/J genes, productive frequency and template counts were reported. Amplification of TCR beta CDR3 regions started from genomic DNA instead of RNA. In the source study's methods: Jensen-Shannon divergence served to quantify pairwise repertoire overlap between tissues, with 0 meaning identical and 1 meaning complete divergence. Based on pairwise JSD values, tissues were grouped by single-linkage agglomerative hierarchical clustering, and the results were shown as dendrograms. All patient samples were analyzed with GLIPH2 using simulation_depth 1000, kmer_min_depth 3 and cdr3_length_cutoff 8, and only groups containing more than two unique CDR3s were kept. A standardized tissue-overlap score was generated by extrapolating Jaccard GLIPH-group overlap across patients to a standard repertoire size of 1000 clones. Linear mixed-effect models, with tissue included as a fixed effect and individual included as a random effect, were used to assess associations of diversity with clinical or experimental variables. TCRdb obtained this table from immuneACCESS and retained in-frame rearrangements with V and J assigned. These tables miss some clones; where compared with another copy, unresolved V genes account for less than half of the shortfall, and the remainder is unexplained. D and trimming were read from the DNA, whereas the V and J calls and clone size are those reported in that table. The sample has roughly 8,700 clones on record, around 43% of them singletons. 7.4% of the sample is in the top ten clones.

Recombination linked TRBV19 to TRBJ2-7; TRBD2 matches 12 bases in the middle. Sequenced sample: gut tissue. This receptor was obtained from a female BALB/c mouse given C57BL/6 T cells with graft-versus-host disease after an allogeneic hematopoietic cell transplant. Partial CDR3 DNA: TGTGCCAGCAGTATCCGGGACTGGGGGGCGGGTTATGAACAGTAC. It codes for CASSIRDWGAGYEQY. The whole CDR3 protein reads CASSIRDWGAGYEQYF.